This TCR beta chain was found in a study of response to subunit inactivated influenza vaccine (dated by TCRdb to the late 2010s). At the level of the whole study: To follow how T cells responded to a trivalent subunit inactivated influenza vaccine, the researchers relied on deep quantitative profiling of the T cell receptor repertoire.

V drops 6 bases and J drops 0 bases, leaving 15 bases in between. As encoded in the germline V gene, CDR1 is MNHEY while CDR2 is SVGEGT. Including the terminal cysteine and phenylalanine, the CDR3 comprises 16 residues. The retained sequence is limited to the CDR3, 48 bases, with the frame set at the first base. General study outcomes and caveats: The authors suggested that each seasonal influenza vaccination may recruit only a limited number of new T cells.

The library relied on RT-PCR. The reads were generated on an Illumina HiSeq 2500. TCRdb cleaned the public reads at Q25 with fastp, built clones with MiXCR and kept in-frame beta chains. Merged by CDR3 protein, the rows form single entries marked with the most common genes and DNA. The sample table records about 570,000 distinct CDR3 sequences; about 11% of these occur just once. 9.5% to 12% of the sample is held by the ten biggest clonotypes. A remark on this clonotype: Which antigen it targets is not known. No much larger clonotype is one base removed from it; base qualities were not supplied.

These sequences were also reported in another study, on T cells expressing NK-cell markers. Drawing on the second study: TCR beta cDNA libraries were prepared using 5'RACE template switching, which introduced a universal primer site and unique molecular identifiers. Several donors provided sorted CD3+CD56+NKG2C+, CD3+CD56+NKG2C- and CD3+CD56-NKG2C+ T-cell subsets, whose TCR beta-chain repertoires were profiled. Of the eight sequenced donors, seven were found to be HCMV-seropositive and one was found to be HCMV-seronegative. In several experiments an anti-gammadeltaTCR antibody was added to restrict sorting to alphabetaTCR-expressing T cells. For six donors, the dominant CD3+CD56+NKG2C+ clonotypes were among the top 10 CD8+ clonotypes and accounted for about 1.0-7.5% of CD8+ T cells. Those dominant clonotypes were again the most abundant among CD3+CD56-NKG2C+ cells in four donors, at 28.3-60.1%. Whether the expanded NKG2C-expressing T cell clones were specific for HCMV antigens was left unclear. The study sequenced eight donors, all healthy volunteers chosen at random: three men and five women. HCMV-specific IgG was detected in serum with a commercial ELISA kit to determine HCMV serostatus. Peripheral blood mononuclear cells were isolated from blood by Ficoll density gradient centrifugation. Bulk peripheral blood T-cell repertoires were additionally sequenced from unsorted PBMC for over 5 donors. Priming for cDNA synthesis came from the TCR beta constant segment, and two successive PCR amplification steps followed. The libraries were sequenced on Illumina HiSeq 2000/2500, MiSeq or NextSeq, producing 2 x 150 bp reads. MIGEC handled demultiplexing of the reads and grouping by UMI, while MiTCR was used to assemble and quantify clonotypes. To remove erroneous sequences, TCR cDNA sequences were retained only when supported by two or more reads. The tcR package was used for downstream repertoire analysis, and clonotypes were matched between fractions using CDR3 nucleotide sequence together with V segment. Antigen specificity was annotated against VDJdb with VDJmatch, allowing one amino acid substitution in CDR3.

The input for sequencing was PBMCs from blood, taken on the day of vaccination. The TCR sequence derives from a middle-aged man who received an inactivated influenza vaccine. Donor details come from another sample of the same person, matched by shared clones. The chain is encoded by TRBV6-2 or TRBV6-3 joined to TRBJ2-1; too little of a D gene remains to name it. The DNA sequence is TGTGCCAGCAGAAACCTAGGCCGACGCTCCTACAATGAGCAGTTCTTC. It is translated as CASRNLGRRSYNEQFF.